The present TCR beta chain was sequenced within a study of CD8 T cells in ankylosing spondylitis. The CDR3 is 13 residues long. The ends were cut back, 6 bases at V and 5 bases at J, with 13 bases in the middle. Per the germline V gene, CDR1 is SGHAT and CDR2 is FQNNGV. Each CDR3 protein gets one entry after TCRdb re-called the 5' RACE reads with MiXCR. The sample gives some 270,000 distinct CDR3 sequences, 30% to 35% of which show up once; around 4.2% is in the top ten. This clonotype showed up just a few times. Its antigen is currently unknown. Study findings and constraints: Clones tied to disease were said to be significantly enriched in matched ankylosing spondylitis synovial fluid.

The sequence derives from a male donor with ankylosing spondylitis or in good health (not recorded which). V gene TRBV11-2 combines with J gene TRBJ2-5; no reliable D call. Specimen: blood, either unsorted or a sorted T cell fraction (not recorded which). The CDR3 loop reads CASSWGPSETQYF. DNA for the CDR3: TGTGCCAGCAGTTGGGGTCCGTCGGAGACCCAGTACTTC.